The text below deals with one T cell receptor (beta chain). The germline V gene encodes CDR1 SGHAT and CDR2 FQNNGV. Trimming left V 1 base short and J 3 bases short, with 13 bases between. The CDR3 consists of 15 residues. This sample was taken from a study of blood T cell repertoires in COVID-19. Study-wide background: Acute and convalescent COVID-19 specimens originated in the United States, Italy and Spain. T cells, B-cell-depleted T cells, or PBMCs provided the cDNA or gDNA that served as material.

Authors' methods: Reference gene primer amplification gave estimated nucleated cell counts. TCRdb's table, derived via immunoSEQ multiplex PCR, lists solely in-frame clones and lacks some. From that table come the V and J calls and clone size; the DNA was used to work out D and trimming. The sample shows about 75,000 clones, roughly 88% of them seen only once. Sequenced: peripheral blood. This TCR was recovered from a woman in her forties or fifties with acute or convalescent COVID-19. The V gene is TRBV11-2, the J gene TRBJ2-7, with D perhaps matching TRBD2 (5 bases). CDR3 coding DNA: TGTGCCAGCAGCTTAGTATACGAGGGTCGCTACGAGCAGTACTTC. Its protein product is CASSLVYEGRYEQYF.